This TCR beta chain was identified during a study of T cells after somatic rescue of genetic block. The assay was immunoSEQ multiplex PCR, and TCRdb's table has in-frame clones only and misses some. The table shows around 70,000 clones, with about nine tenths occurring only once. A single count supports this clone. The sequence was obtained from a man aged 35-49 years. The sample was peripheral blood mononuclear cells (PBMCs).

For the CDR3, the DNA is TGTGCCAGCAGTGAAGTGGCAGAATCGTACAATGAGCAGTTCTTC. Amino acid sequence: CASSEVAESYNEQFF. The chain employs TRBV2 and TRBJ2-1; no firm D call. Trimming left V 1 base short and J 4 bases short, with 11 bases between. Germline CDR1 and CDR2: SNHLY and FYNNEI. This CDR3 spans 15 amino acids.